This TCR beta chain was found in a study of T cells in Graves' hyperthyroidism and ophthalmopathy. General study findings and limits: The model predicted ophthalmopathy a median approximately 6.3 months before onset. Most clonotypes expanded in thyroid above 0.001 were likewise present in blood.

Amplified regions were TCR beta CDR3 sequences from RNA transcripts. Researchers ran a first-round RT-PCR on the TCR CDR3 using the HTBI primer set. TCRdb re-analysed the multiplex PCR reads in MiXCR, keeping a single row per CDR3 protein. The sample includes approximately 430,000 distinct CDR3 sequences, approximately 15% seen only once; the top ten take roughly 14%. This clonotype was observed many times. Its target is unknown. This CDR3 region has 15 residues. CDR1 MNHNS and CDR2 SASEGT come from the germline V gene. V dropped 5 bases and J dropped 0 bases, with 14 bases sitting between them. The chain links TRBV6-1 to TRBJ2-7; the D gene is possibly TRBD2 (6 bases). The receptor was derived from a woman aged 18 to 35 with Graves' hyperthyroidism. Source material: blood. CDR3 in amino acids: CASSYFGGSSYEQYF. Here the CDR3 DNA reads TGTGCCAGCAGTTATTTCGGGGGTTCCTCCTACGAGCAGTACTTC.